This is a list of T cell receptor beta chains from one sample in a study of T-cell memory formation after mild COVID-19. Using its own MiXCR run on the 5' RACE reads, TCRdb lists one record per CDR3 protein. Among 400,000 to 550,000 distinct CDR3 sequences listed, roughly 25% were seen once. The material sequenced was PBMCs or a T cell subset sorted from them (not recorded which). All receptors come from an adult woman who had mild COVID-19 (a few samples of this study predate the infection). Cell type and time point are not known. Each CDR3 is given without its conserved first and last residue. Fields, in order: V gene, CDR3 protein.

TRBV30,AWSVPRRSYEQY
TRBV29-1,SVLGAESTDTQY
TRBV12-3/TRBV12-4,ASSLKGSGNTEAF
TRBV6-1,ASRYTSGDYNEQF
TRBV7-3,ASVKTGGAGYNEQF
TRBV12-3/TRBV12-4,ASSLVRQGKETQY
TRBV19,ASSISVDRGRIEQY
TRBV5-6,ASSLEGGYTDTQY
TRBV20-1,SARDLMSIQY
TRBV7-3,ASSHGLQGAEAF
TRBV11-2,AGGLAGGSDMF
TRBV20-1,SARNKTGKDEQY
TRBV18,ASSPPRELRTEAF
TRBV2,ASLGDHYNEQF
TRBV11-3,ASSPWTGGSIQY
TRBV29-1,SARVTQETQY
TRBV7-9,ASSLGGYGQF
TRBV7-9,ASSFHRLAGERTYNEQF
TRBV4-1,ASSQEKISGDPTDTQY
TRBV5-1,ASSSGQPTSYNEQF
TRBV24-1,ATSGGQGFKAF
TRBV7-9,ASSLGQGSDEQY
TRBV27,ASSPGGGWNTEAF
TRBV30,AWSVASGNTYEQY
TRBV20-1,SARMQGKGPYGYT
TRBV24-1,ATSDWGTSGVSTDTQY
TRBV7-2,ASSAGTRVETQY
TRBV12-3/TRBV12-4,ASSLAESIGETQY
TRBV12-5,ASGFPGTEQF
TRBV20-1,SAVVTNEQF
TRBV5-5,ASSLSSAAFSGNTIY
TRBV6-6,ASSYKDWTSYEQY
TRBV9,ASSVGRDRAYEQY
TRBV11-3,ASSSPLTGPGEQY
TRBV11-1,ASSGGTGYDEQF